This TCR beta chain was documented in a study of graft-versus-host responses after intestinal transplantation (dated by TCRdb to about 2021). Background on the whole study: The transplants that recipients received were multivisceral, liver-intestinal, or isolated intestinal. Every recipient was given anti-thymocyte globulin induction, followed by approximately 3 years of maintenance tacrolimus and steroids. After intestinal transplantation, graft-versus-host and host-versus-graft alloreactive T cell clones were followed in the graft, circulation and bone marrow using bulk TCR-beta CDR3 sequencing. Alloreactive clones were identified by sequencing pre-transplant mixed lymphocyte reaction products and comparing them with unstimulated pre-transplant donor and recipient T cells. The cohort enrolled under 30 intestinal transplant recipients, one of whom was a retransplant, and 3 patients without pretransplant specimens were excluded. Donor T cell macrochimerism was defined as a peak of at least 4% donor T cells among recipient peripheral blood mononuclear cells. Samples from a few later patients were sequenced in-house on an Illumina MiSeq with MiXCR processing rather than by the commercial service.

In the first month after transplant, blood samples were collected up to 4 times, and after that at least monthly when available. Preparation of the library involved the immunoSEQ multiplex PCR assay. Adaptive Biotechnologies carried out high-throughput TCR-beta CDR3 sequencing of genomic DNA for most patients. The study's own analysis went as follows. Adaptive's ImmunoSEQ software supplied the TCR sequencing data for around 17 patients, while MiXCR and VDJtools were used to process a few other patients. CDR3 nucleotide sequences shared by donor and recipient were removed because the origin of these sequences could not be assigned. To be classed as alloreactive, a clone needed at least 2-fold expansion over unstimulated cells and a minimum CFSE-low frequency of 0.002% (template counts) or 0.001% (read counts). Clones detected in sequenced pre-transplant spleen, lymph node, or MLR CFSE-low populations of the donor or recipient were defined as mappable. Cumulative frequency of alloreactive clones was calculated as a percentage of all sequences weighted by copy number. Held by TCRdb, this immuneACCESS table contains in-frame sequences only and omits some clones. Under half of the omission traces to an unresolved V gene where checked; the cause of the rest is unknown. V and J calls and clone size are as listed in that table; D and trimming were resolved from the DNA. Recorded for this sample are 45,000 or so clones; roughly nine tenths of them occurred a single time. The top ten clonotypes cover under 4.5% of the sample.

Summary of the overall study and its limitations: Patients with donor T cell macrochimerism had high GvH to HvG T cell clonal ratios in their allografts. GvH clones were found in recipient bone marrow, and some of the GvH clones appeared earlier in ileal mucosa or blood, which is consistent with an intestinal mucosal origin. The relatively low number and heterogeneity of intestinal transplant patients limited the conclusions. Early after transplant, peak levels of circulating GvH clones were associated with declines in HvG clones.

In the germline V gene, CDR1 corresponds to SQVTM and CDR2 to ANQGSEA. The CDR3 runs 14 residues from the cysteine to the phenylalanine. Of the read, only the CDR3 DNA is kept; its 42 bases are in frame from base 1. V trim: 4 bases; J trim: 2 bases; unmatched bases: 4. On this clone itself: Its target antigen remains unknown. No quality values exist for individual bases; no much larger clone is one base distant.

Source: PBMCs, taken 524 days after transplant. The receptor was derived from a human patient who received an intestinal transplant, so some T cells may come from the graft donor. This chain is built from TRBV29-1 and TRBJ2-3; TRBD1 aligns with 9 central bases. The sequenced DNA is TGCAGCGTTGCCCGGGACAGGGTCACAGATACGCAGTATTTT. Its translation reads: CSVARDRVTDTQYF.